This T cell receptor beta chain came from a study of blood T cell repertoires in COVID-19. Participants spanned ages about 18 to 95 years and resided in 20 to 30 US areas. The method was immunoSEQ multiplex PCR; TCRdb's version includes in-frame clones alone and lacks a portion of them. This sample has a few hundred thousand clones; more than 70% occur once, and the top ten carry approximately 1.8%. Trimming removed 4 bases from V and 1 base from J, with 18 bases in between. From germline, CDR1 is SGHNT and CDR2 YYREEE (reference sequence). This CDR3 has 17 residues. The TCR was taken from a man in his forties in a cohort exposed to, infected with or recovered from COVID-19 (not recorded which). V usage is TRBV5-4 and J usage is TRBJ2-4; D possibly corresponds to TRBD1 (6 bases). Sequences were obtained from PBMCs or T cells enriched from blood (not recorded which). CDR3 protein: CASSTDRSLLAKNIQYF. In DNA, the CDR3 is TGTGCCAGCAGCACCGACAGGTCCCTACTGGCCAAAAACATTCAGTACTTC.